One TCR beta chain is described in this entry. Germline V CDR1 and CDR2: LNHDA, SQIVND (reference sequence). The CDR3 is 14 residues long. Trimming removed 6 bases from V and 2 bases from J, with 11 bases in between. The data were taken from a study of blood T cell repertoires in COVID-19. Study-level information: Spain, Italy and the United States supplied samples that represented acute and convalescent COVID-19. Sources were T cells, B-cell-depleted T cells, or PBMCs; the material itself was cDNA or gDNA.

Original analysis: The authors estimated nucleated cell counts from reference gene primer amplification. Only in-frame clones appear in the TCRdb table, and some are missing; sequencing was by immunoSEQ multiplex PCR. The V and J calls and the clone size are those of that table, but D and trimming were determined from the DNA. The repertoire holds some 250,000 clones, around 80% seen once, with roughly 27% in the top ten. This TCR came from a man aged 40-49 years with acute or convalescent COVID-19. Material for sequencing was peripheral blood. The chain carries TRBV19 and TRBJ2-1; tentatively, D is TRBD2 (6 bases). DNA of the CDR3: TGTGCCAGTAGCCCTAGCGAACCCTACAATGAGCAGTTCTTC. As protein: CASSPSEPYNEQFF.